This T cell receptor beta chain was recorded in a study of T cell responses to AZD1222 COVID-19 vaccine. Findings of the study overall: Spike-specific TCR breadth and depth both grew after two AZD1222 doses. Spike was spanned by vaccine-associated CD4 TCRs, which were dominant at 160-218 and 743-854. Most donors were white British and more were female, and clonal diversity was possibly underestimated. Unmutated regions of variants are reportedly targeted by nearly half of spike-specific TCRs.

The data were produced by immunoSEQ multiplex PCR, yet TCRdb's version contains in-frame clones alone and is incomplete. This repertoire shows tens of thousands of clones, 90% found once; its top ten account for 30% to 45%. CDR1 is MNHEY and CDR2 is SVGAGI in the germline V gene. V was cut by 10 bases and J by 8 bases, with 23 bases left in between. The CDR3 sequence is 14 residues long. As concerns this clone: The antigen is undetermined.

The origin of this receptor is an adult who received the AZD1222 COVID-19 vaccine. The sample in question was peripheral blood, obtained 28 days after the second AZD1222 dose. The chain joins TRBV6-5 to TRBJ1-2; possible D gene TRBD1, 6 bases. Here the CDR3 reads CAIHFLNRVGGYTF. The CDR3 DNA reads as TGTGCCATCCATTTCCTCAACAGGGTCGGGGGCTACACCTTC.